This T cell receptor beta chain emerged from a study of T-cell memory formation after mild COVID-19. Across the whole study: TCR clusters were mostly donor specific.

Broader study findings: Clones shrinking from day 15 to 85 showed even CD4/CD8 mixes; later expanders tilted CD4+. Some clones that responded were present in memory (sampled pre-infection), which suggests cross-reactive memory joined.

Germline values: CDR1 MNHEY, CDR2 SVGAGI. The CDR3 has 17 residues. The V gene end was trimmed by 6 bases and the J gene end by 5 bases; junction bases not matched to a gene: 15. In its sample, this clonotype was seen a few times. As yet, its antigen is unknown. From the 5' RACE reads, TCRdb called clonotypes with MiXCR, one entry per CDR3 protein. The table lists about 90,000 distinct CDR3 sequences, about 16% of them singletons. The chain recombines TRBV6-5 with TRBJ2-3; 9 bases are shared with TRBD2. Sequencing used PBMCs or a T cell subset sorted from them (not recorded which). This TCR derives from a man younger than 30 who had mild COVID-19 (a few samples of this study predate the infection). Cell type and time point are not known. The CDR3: CASSINPWRGGKDTQYF. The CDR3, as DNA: TGTGCCAGCAGCATCAACCCATGGCGGGGGGGAAAAGATACGCAGTATTTT.